This T cell receptor (beta chain) was identified in a study of metastatic and nonmetastatic thyroid tumors. Study summary: Malignant thyroid and benign thyroid patients provided blood and tumor or nodule tissue whose repertoires were compared. Findings of the study overall: Significantly higher TCR beta diversity was reportedly seen in malignant thyroid tumors than benign nodules, in blood and tumor.

This clone is labeled large. Antigen specificity is unknown. Patients were all untreated before their thyroid surgery. Original processing methods: Clinicopathological groups supplied CDR3 differences that were used to build a distant-metastasis classifier for papillary thyroid cancer. TCRdb re-called clones from the PCR reads using MiXCR. The V and J calls and clone size come from TCRdb's table, not from the authors' own analysis. The repertoire includes some 4,300 clones, almost 30% of them detected once, and 16% sits in the top ten. CDR1 and CDR2 (germline): MDHEN, SYDVKM. V lost 3 bases, J lost 4 bases, and 1 base lay in between. The CDR3 is made up of 11 amino acids.

What was sequenced was adjacent normal tissue. The chain carries TRBV28 and TRBJ2-1; the D is unclear. The source of this sequence is a male donor with papillary thyroid cancer or a benign thyroid nodule (not recorded which). Some clones in this sample may be carry-over from other donors' samples. CDR3 sequence (DNA): TGTGCCAGCAGTTTTTACAATGAGCAGTTCTTC. Its protein is CASSFYNEQFF.